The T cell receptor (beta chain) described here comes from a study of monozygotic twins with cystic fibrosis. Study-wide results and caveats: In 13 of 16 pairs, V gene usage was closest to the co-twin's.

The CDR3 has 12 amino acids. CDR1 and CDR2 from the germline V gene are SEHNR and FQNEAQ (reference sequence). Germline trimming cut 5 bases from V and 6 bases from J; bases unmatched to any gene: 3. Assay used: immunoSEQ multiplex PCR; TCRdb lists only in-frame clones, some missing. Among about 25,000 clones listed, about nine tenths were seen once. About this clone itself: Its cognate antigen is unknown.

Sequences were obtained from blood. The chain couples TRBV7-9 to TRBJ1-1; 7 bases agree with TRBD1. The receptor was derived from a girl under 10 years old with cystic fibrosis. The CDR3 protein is CASSPQGPEAFF. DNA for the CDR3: TGTGCCAGCAGCCCACAGGGGCCTGAAGCTTTCTTT.